Each of the 5 T cell receptor beta chains below was sequenced from the same sample in a study of cytomegalovirus exposure and HLA in healthy donors. The table came from immunoSEQ multiplex PCR; TCRdb's copy has only in-frame clones and leaves some out. The table records tens of thousands of clones, about 90% of them present only once. Sequencing was done on a sample of PBMCs. The source is a woman younger than 35 in good health and CMV-seropositive.

The CDR3 bases are TGCGCCAGCAGCCAAGATTTTTTAGGACTAGCGGGGGAATTAAAGGACCAAGAGACCCAGTACTTC. Protein product: CASSQDFLGLAGELKDQETQYF. The genes are TRBV4-1 and TRBJ2-5, with 13 bases lining up with TRBD2. The germline gives CDR1 MGHRA, CDR2 YSYEKL. The CDR3 sequence is 22 residues long. With V trimmed by 0 bases and J by 0 bases, 16 bases remained unmatched.

V is TRBV5-4 and J is TRBJ2-7; TRBD2 might be the D (6 bases). The CDR3 contains 11 residues. Germline V gene data show CDR1 as SGHNT and CDR2 as YYREEE (reference sequence). V lost 9 bases to trimming and J lost 1 base, with 8 bases between them. DNA for the CDR3: TGTGCCACCGGGAGTTCCTACGAGCAGTACTTC. This sequence encodes CATGSSYEQYF.

A remark on this clone: At one boundary the junction diverges from the germline segment, which might be a read error. The V gene is TRBV10-3, the J gene TRBJ1-3, with TRBD1 identical over 9 bases. Germline assignment: CDR1 ENHRY and CDR2 SYGVKD. CDR3 length: 14 amino acids. CDR3 amino acids: CAITEGQGPNTIYF. In DNA, the CDR3 is TGTGCCATCACTGAGGGACAGGGCCCAAACACCATATATTTT.

The gene calls are TRBV10-3 and TRBJ1-4; 7 positions match TRBD1. From germline, CDR1 is ENHRY and CDR2 SYGVKD. Losses at the gene ends were 7 bases for V and 6 bases for J; bases not matched to a gene: 5. The CDR3 loop spans 13 amino acids. As DNA, the CDR3 is TGTGCCATCACTGACAGGGTTGATGAAAAACTGTTTTTT. Its protein product is CAITDRVDEKLFF.

This clone was found once. This chain uses TRBV10-2 with TRBJ2-7; 7 bases agree with TRBD2. The CDR3 contains 20 residues. Germline CDR1 and CDR2: WSHSY and SAAADI. The ends lost 5 bases at V and 0 bases at J; junction bases unmatched: 22. Here the CDR3 reads CASSLRSSGLTTASSYEQYF. The CDR3 DNA reads TGCGCCAGCAGTCTCAGATCTAGCGGACTTACCACGGCTAGCTCCTACGAGCAGTACTTC.